This T cell receptor beta chain is drawn from a study of quantifying T cell responses using KT2 cells listed by TCRdb under 2017. Regarding the research as a whole: RNA was DNase-treated and reverse transcribed with TCR alpha and beta constant-region primers, mostly using SuperScript III. To avoid over-amplification, PCR2 was carried out as a SYBR Green qPCR and halted once a predetermined fluorescence threshold was reached. Under optimum conditions, the efficiency of the T4 ligation step was estimated to be more than 8%.

To test the sensitivity and accuracy of the pipeline, known numbers of KT2, a T cell clone whose TCR had already been sequenced, were spiked into unfractionated PBMC. A range of KT2-to-PBMC ratios was generated by mixing KT2 cells with a fixed number of PBMC. The CDR3 numbers 15 residues from cysteine through phenylalanine. Only the CDR3 portion is preserved as DNA: 45 bases, with reading frame beginning at the first base. CDR1 MNHNS and CDR2 SASEGT are derived from the germline V gene. Trimming takes 3 bases from V and 0 bases from J, and the germline ends sit 6 bases apart. Note on this clonotype: Its binding antigen is unknown. No much larger clone exists at a distance of one base, and base qualities are not known.

Libraries were made using UMI-ligation and nested PCR. A single-stranded oligonucleotide bearing the Illumina SP2 sequence and a UMI was ligated to the 3' end of the cDNA with T4 RNA ligase 1. PCR1 ran approximately 4 cycles (98°C 15 s, 69°C 30 s, 72°C 40 s); the beta primer was an equimolar mix of RC1.1 and RC1.2 covering TRBC1 and TRBC2. Starting at PCR2, the TCR alpha and beta chains were handled separately, and sample indices and Illumina adaptors were added. The UMI comprised 12 random nucleotides, as two hexamers separated by a spacer, placed after an 8-base spacer. The libraries were sequenced on an Illumina MiSeq using v2 2x251 paired-end chemistry, usually with around eleven samples in each run. To increase diversity, roughly 5-7% PhiX DNA was added to each sequencing library. The authors' pipeline ran thus. bcl2fastq converted raw reads to FASTQ, and Demultiplexor demultiplexed the reads by dual indices. V and J genes were assigned by Decombinator through tag matching, with a single base-pair mismatch being allowed. Collapsinator used UMIs to correct both sequencing errors and frequency errors arising from PCR heterogeneity. Decombinator identifiers were converted to nucleotide sequence by CDR3Translator, the sequences were translated to amino acids, and CDR3 was extracted using C- and N-terminal motifs. A cluster of KT2 sequences that shared one unique molecular identifier was counted as a single distinct KT2 TCR. In TCRdb, the public reads were trimmed at Q25 with fastp and aligned with MiXCR, with productive beta chains retained. Rows matching on CDR3 protein sequence are summarized as one entry with the most common DNA and genes. TCRdb's processing, not the study's, gives the V and J calls here. The sample table lists tens of thousands of distinct CDR3 sequences, approximately 10% of them with a count of one. In total, the top ten clones hold 10% of the sample.

Study-wide conclusions, independent of this receptor: KT2 sequences were still detected at the lowest spike-in tested, roughly one KT2 cell per 100,000 PBMC. A linear scaling of KT2 alpha and beta sequence counts with input KT2 cell number was observed over several orders of magnitude. Detection of KT2 sequences showed saturation at very high KT2 spike-in numbers. No side-by-side comparison of the pipeline with other TCR sequencing techniques was included in the study.

The sample consisted of PBMCs spiked with cells of the T cell clone KT2. The TCR sequence derives from a human donor. The receptor chain draws on TRBV6-1 and TRBJ2-6, with no D gene named confidently. The CDR3 loop reads CASSDLGSGANVLTF. In nucleotide form, the sequence is TGTGCCAGCAGTGATCTTGGCTCTGGGGCCAACGTCCTGACTTTC.